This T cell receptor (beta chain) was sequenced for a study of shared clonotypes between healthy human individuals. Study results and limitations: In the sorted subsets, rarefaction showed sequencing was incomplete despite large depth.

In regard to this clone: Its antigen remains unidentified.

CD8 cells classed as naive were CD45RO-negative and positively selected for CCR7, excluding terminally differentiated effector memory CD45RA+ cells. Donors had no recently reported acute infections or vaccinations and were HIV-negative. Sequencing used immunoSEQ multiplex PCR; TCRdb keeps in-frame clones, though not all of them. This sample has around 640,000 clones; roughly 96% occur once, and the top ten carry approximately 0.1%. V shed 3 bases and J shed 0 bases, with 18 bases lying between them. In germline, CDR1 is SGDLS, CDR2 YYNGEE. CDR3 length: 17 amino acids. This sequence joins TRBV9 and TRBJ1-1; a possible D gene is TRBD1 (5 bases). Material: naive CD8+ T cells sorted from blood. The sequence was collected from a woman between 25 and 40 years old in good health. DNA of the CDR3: TGTGCCAGCAGCGACCACGCAGGGTTTAGGGTGAACACTGAAGCTTTCTTT. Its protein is CASSDHAGFRVNTEAFF.